This TCR beta chain appears in the sequencing data of a study of T-cell memory formation after mild COVID-19. TCRdb called the 5' RACE reads again in MiXCR, with one record for every CDR3 protein. Of about 470,000 distinct CDR3 sequences in the sample, 20% to 30% were seen once. With regard to this clonotype: Its antigen is as yet unknown.

Study conclusions and caveats: CM and EM subsets held most contracting CD4+ clones; EMRA held CD8+ ones.

V lost 5 bases to trimming and J lost 10 bases; unmatched junction nucleotides: 5. The CDR3 consists of 12 residues. The source material was PBMCs or a T cell subset sorted from them (not recorded which). This receptor was taken from an adult woman who had mild COVID-19 (a few samples of this study predate the infection). Cell type and time point are not known. The V gene is TRBV12-3 or TRBV12-4, the J gene TRBJ2-1; TRBD2 matches 7 bases. DNA for the CDR3: TGTGCCAGCAGTAGAGACGGGGGGGAGCAGTTCTTC. Its translation is CASSRDGGEQFF.